The 2 T cell receptor beta chains below come from one sample, sequenced in a study of preoperative IRX-2 immunotherapy in early breast cancer. TCRdb's copy holds only in-frame clones and misses some; the assay was immunoSEQ multiplex PCR. The sample lists 35,000 to 40,000 clones, 75% to 85% seen once, with approximately 1.5% in the top ten. The treatment: preoperative locoregional IRX-2 cytokine immunotherapy. Sequenced material: lymph node tissue, taken after IRX-2 immunotherapy. The source of these receptors is a human donor with breast cancer.

The table lists this clone with a few counts. The chain carries TRBV29-1 and TRBJ1-5, with TRBD1 matching over 9 bases. The V gene's germline CDR1 is SQVTM and CDR2 ANQGSEA. This CDR3 spans 13 amino acids. V shed 7 bases and J 4 bases; nucleotides not matched to a gene: 5. The CDR3 DNA reads as TGCAGCGCAACAGGGGGCAGAAATCAGCCCCAGCATTTT. This encodes CSATGGRNQPQHF.

This clone occurred once. The chain links TRBV5-1 to TRBJ1-1; D remains unclear. Trimming stripped 3 bases from V and 0 bases from J, with 9 bases between. Germline CDR1 SGHRS, CDR2 YFSETQ. The CDR3 sequence is 14 residues long. The CDR3 region is CASSSNTMNTEAFF. The CDR3, as DNA: TGCGCCAGCAGCTCCAATACTATGAACACTGAAGCTTTCTTT.